The 27 T cell receptor beta chains reported below all come from one sample, sequenced in a study of cytotoxic CD8 clonotypes in ibrutinib-treated CLL. The repertoire was sequenced with immunoSEQ multiplex PCR; TCRdb's copy has only in-frame clones and lacks some. The data contain around 300,000 clones, more than 65% of them singletons. Sequencing used PBMCs, obtained before ibrutinib treatment. These receptors came from a human donor with chronic lymphocytic leukemia.

The CDR3 nucleotides read TGTGCCAGCAGCCAAAGGGGGCCGGGTAATGAGCAGTTCTTC. This encodes CASSQRGPGNEQFF. The chain recombines TRBV4-2 with TRBJ2-1; TRBD1 matches at 7 bases. CDR1 LGHNA and CDR2 YNFKEQ come from the germline V gene. V was pared by 2 bases and J by 7 bases, with 5 bases of the junction left unmatched. The CDR3 is made up of 14 amino acids.

This chain joins TRBV15 and TRBJ1-2; 9 bases agree with TRBD1. Germline CDR1 reads LNHNV; CDR2 reads YYDKDF (reference sequence). Trimming at V came to 2 bases and at J to 0 bases, leaving 13 bases not matched to a gene. There are 19 residues in the CDR3. CDR3 sequence (DNA): TGTGCCACCAGCAGACCGGGACAGGGAGGGTGGGGGGCTAACTATGGCTACACCTTC. Amino acids: CATSRPGQGGWGANYGYTF.

This clone was recorded only once. The chain recombines TRBV4-3 with TRBJ1-1, with TRBD1 identical over 7 bases. V gave up 3 bases and J gave up 10 bases; unmatched junction bases: 8. Germline CDR1 reads LGHNA; CDR2 reads YSLEER. This CDR3 has 13 residues. Here the CDR3 reads CASSQRTGAGAFF. The CDR3 DNA sequence: TGCGCCAGCAGCCAGCGCACAGGGGCTGGAGCTTTCTTT.

The chain couples TRBV4-2 to TRBJ2-1, with TRBD2 matching over 9 bases. V shed 3 bases and J 4 bases; nucleotides not matched to a gene: 7. The CDR3 extends over 16 amino acids. Per germline, CDR1 LGHNA and CDR2 YNFKEQ. The CDR3 sequence: CASSQDSLAGYNEQFF. The CDR3 bases are TGTGCCAGCAGCCAGGACTCCCTAGCGGGGTACAATGAGCAGTTCTTC.

This clone was recorded a few times. At the DNA level, this CDR3 is encoded by other sequences in the same sample as well. V gene TRBV9 combines with J gene TRBJ2-7; 9 bases agree with TRBD2. CDR3 length equals 15 residues. Trimming cost V 0 bases and J 4 bases; bases outside gene matches: 5. The germline CDR1 and CDR2 sequences are SGDLS and YYNGEE. In nucleotides, the CDR3 is TGTGCCAGCAGCGTAGGAGTAGCGGGAGTGTACGAGCAGTACTTC. Residues: CASSVGVAGVYEQYF.

CDR3 residues: CASRPPGGNEQFF. The DNA for the CDR3 is TGTGCCAGCAGACCCCCAGGAGGCAATGAGCAGTTCTTC. The chain is built from TRBV25-1 and TRBJ2-1, with D tentatively TRBD2 (5 bases). CDR1 is MGHDK, CDR2 SYGVNS, per germline. This CDR3 is 13 amino acids long. V was cut by 6 bases and J by 6 bases, with 12 bases left in between.

V usage is TRBV30 and J usage is TRBJ2-2, with D hard to call. Trimming pared 4 bases from V and 4 bases from J, leaving 13 bases between. Per germline, CDR1 GTSNPN and CDR2 SVGIG (reference sequence). CDR3 length: 14 residues. The CDR3 bases are TGTGCCTGGACCGACGAACGAGTCACCGGGGAGCTGTTTTTT. This gives the protein CAWTDERVTGELFF.

Only one count was recorded for this clone. V is TRBV27 and J is TRBJ2-5, with 7 bases that match TRBD2. The length of the CDR3 is 14 residues. Germline values: CDR1 MNHEY, CDR2 SMNVEV (reference sequence). V trimming: 6 bases; J trimming: 5 bases; junction bases outside the gene matches: 9. In DNA, the CDR3 is TGTGCCAGCAGAGCCTGGACTAGTGTGGAGACCCAGTACTTC. Translated: CASRAWTSVETQYF.

This clone was counted between two and nine times. This rearrangement joins TRBV5-1 to TRBJ1-2, with D unresolved. Trimming pared 0 bases from V and 5 bases from J, leaving 20 bases between. Germline V gene data show CDR1 as SGHRS and CDR2 as YFSETQ. The CDR3 has 17 amino acids. CDR3 nucleotides: TGCGCCAGCAGCTTGGACTCGGACCTGGCAAAGTGGTATGGCTACACCTTC. It codes for CASSLDSDLAKWYGYTF.

This CDR3 reads CASDESSAADTQYF. The CDR3, as DNA: TGTGCCAGTGATGAATCCTCGGCGGCAGATACGCAGTATTTT. The chain joins TRBV6-6 to TRBJ2-3; D is uncertain. CDR3 length equals 14 residues. Looked up from germline, CDR1 is MNHNY and CDR2 is SVGAGI (reference sequence). Trimming removed 9 bases from V and 4 bases from J, with 17 bases in between.

The chain has TRBV6-5 and TRBJ2-7; D remains unclear. This CDR3 comprises 11 residues. V was cut by 7 bases and J by 2 bases, with 6 bases left in between. Germline assignment: CDR1 MNHEY and CDR2 SVGAGI. CDR3 sequence: CASKNTYEQYF. CDR3 nucleotides: TGTGCCAGCAAGAACACCTACGAGCAGTACTTC.

This sequence joins TRBV25-1 and TRBJ1-3; 7 nucleotides align to TRBD1. Germline CDR1 is MGHDK and CDR2 is SYGVNS. Trimming removed 6 bases from V and 4 bases from J; junction bases left unmatched: 6. The CDR3 consists of 14 residues. CDR3 residues: CASSGTVGGNTIYF. The CDR3 nucleotides are TGTGCCAGCAGCGGGACAGTCGGGGGAAACACCATATATTTT.

The chain links TRBV30 to TRBJ1-1; D gene ambiguous. The CDR3 contains 11 residues. CDR1 and CDR2 (germline): GTSNPN, SVGIG (reference sequence). V was trimmed by 4 bases and J by 7 bases, leaving 10 bases between them. In DNA, the CDR3 is TGTGCCTGGAACACCCACAGTGAAGCTTTCTTT. It codes for CAWNTHSEAFF. The entire variable domain, with the rest obtained from reference TRBV30 and TRBJ1-1, is as follows: SQTIHQWPATLVQPVGSPLSLECTVEGTSNPNLYWYRQAAGRGLQLLFYSVGIGQISSEVPQNLSASRPQDRQFILSSKKLLLSDSGFYLCAWNTHSEAFFGQGTRLTVV.

This clone was observed a handful of times. The chain carries TRBV5-1 and TRBJ1-2; the D is unclear. Germline-derived CDR1 and CDR2 are SGHRS and YFSETQ. With 0 bases removed from V and 7 bases from J, the gap between germline ends came to 4 bases. The CDR3 runs 11 residues. The CDR3 spells CASSLEGGYTF. CDR3 sequence (DNA): TGCGCCAGCAGCTTGGAGGGTGGCTACACCTTC.

The rearrangement joins TRBV11-2 to TRBJ1-3; D ambiguous. Looked up from germline, CDR1 is SGHAT and CDR2 is FQNNGV. CDR3 length: 12 residues. The V end was cut by 3 bases, the J end by 7 bases, with 7 bases between. The CDR3 here is CASSFLGNTIYF. CDR3 coding DNA: TGTGCCAGCAGCTTTCTGGGGAACACCATATATTTT. Supplemented by reference TRBV11-2 and TRBJ1-3, the full variable domain reads EAGVAQSPRYKIIEKRQSVAFWCNPISGHATLYWYQQILGQGPKLLIQFQNNGVVDDSQLPKDRFSAERLKGVDSTLKIQPAKLEDSAVYLCASSFLGNTIYFGEGSWLTVV.

This chain links TRBV28 with TRBJ2-2; TRBD1 matches at 10 bases. Germline V CDR1 and CDR2: MDHEN, SYDVKM. The CDR3 length is 17 residues. The V segment lost 6 bases and the J segment 4 bases; nucleotides outside the gene matches: 11. The CDR3 reads CASSDLPGQGFTGELFF. CDR3 nucleotides: TGTGCCAGCAGCGACCTTCCGGGACAGGGGTTCACCGGGGAGCTGTTTTTT. Combining the CDR3 with reference TRBV28 and TRBJ2-2 gives the whole variable domain DVKVTQSSRYLVKRTGEKVFLECVQDMDHENMFWYRQDPGLGLRLIYFSYDVKMKEKGDIPEGYSVSREKKERFSLILESASTNQTSMYLCASSDLPGQGFTGELFFGEGSRLTVL.

The chain links TRBV5-6 to TRBJ2-1; TRBD2 agrees at 9 bases. The CDR3 extends over 18 amino acids. CDR1 and CDR2 (germline): SGHDT, YYEEEE. After removal of 1 base from V and 0 bases from J, the junction contained 8 bases not matched to a gene. The CDR3, as DNA: TGTGCCAGCAGCTTGTTATTGACTAGCGGAAGCTCCTACAATGAGCAGTTCTTC. Translated, it gives CASSLLLTSGSSYNEQFF. Filled out from reference TRBV5-6 and TRBJ2-1, the complete variable domain reads DAGVTQSPTHLIKTRGQQVTLRCSPKSGHDTVSWYQQALGQGPQFIFQYYEEEERQRGNFPDRFSGHQFPNYSSELNVNALLLGDSALYLCASSLLLTSGSSYNEQFFGPGTRLTVL.

The chain carries TRBV11-2 and TRBJ1-2, with 7 nucleotides matching TRBD1. The CDR3 length is 17 residues. V gave up 4 bases and J gave up 7 bases; unmatched junction bases: 18. Germline V gene data show CDR1 as SGHAT and CDR2 as FQNNGV. CDR3 sequence (DNA): TGTGCCAGCAGCTCCCGTCCCGGGCCAGGGGGACGCGGTGGCTACACCTTC. The encoded protein is CASSSRPGPGGRGGYTF.

This chain connects TRBV7-6 to TRBJ1-5, with unresolved D. V lost 3 bases to trimming and J lost 4 bases, with 7 bases between them. Germline CDR1 is SGHVS and CDR2 is FNYEAQ. The CDR3 sequence is 13 residues long. The CDR3 loop is CASSFGENQPQHF. The CDR3, as DNA: TGTGCCAGCAGCTTTGGAGAAAATCAGCCCCAGCATTTT. The full variable domain, its missing parts supplied by reference TRBV7-6 and TRBJ1-5, is GAGVSQSPRYKVTKRGQDVALRCDPISGHVSLYWYRQALGQGPEFLTYFNYEAQQDKSGLPNDRFSAERPEGSISTLTIQRTEQRDSAMYRCASSFGENQPQHFGDGTRLSIL.

The count of this clone is one. This chain uses TRBV7-8 with TRBJ2-1; TRBD2 agrees at 7 bases. With 1 base clipped from V and 5 bases from J, the junction kept 8 bases outside the gene matches. Germline assignment: CDR1 SGHVS and CDR2 FQNEAQ. This CDR3 contains 16 residues. The CDR3 bases are TGTGCCAGCAGCTTAGTCGGGAGGCTCGTGAACAATGAGCAGTTCTTC. Its translation: CASSLVGRLVNNEQFF.

This clone was recorded a few times. Other DNA sequences in the same sample also yield this CDR3. The rearrangement joins TRBV11-2 to TRBJ2-5; D is unresolved. CDR1 and CDR2 (germline): SGHAT, FQNNGV. The CDR3 has 12 residues. V lost 1 base, J lost 2 bases, and 2 bases lay in between. The CDR3 spells CASSLGQETQYF. DNA of the CDR3: TGTGCCAGCAGCTTAGGACAAGAGACCCAGTACTTC.

The chain joins TRBV5-1 to TRBJ2-2, with 12 positions matching TRBD2. V lost 4 bases and J lost 2; bases outside the gene matches: 3. CDR3 size: 16 residues. CDR1 is SGHRS and CDR2 is YFSETQ in the germline V gene. CDR3 sequence: CASSKGLAGNTGELFF. In nucleotides, the CDR3 is TGCGCCAGCAGCAAAGGACTAGCGGGAAACACCGGGGAGCTGTTTTTT.

This chain links TRBV9 with TRBJ2-5, with 10 nucleotides matching TRBD1. The germline V gene has CDR1 SGDLS and CDR2 YYNGEE. The CDR3 length is 15 residues. The J segment lost 11 bases and the V segment lost 4 bases, leaving 14 bases of the junction unmatched. The CDR3 region has the DNA TGTGCCAGCAGCCCCCCGGGGACAGGGGTTTCACAGCAGTACTTC. Amino acids: CASSPPGTGVSQQYF.

Details on this clone: Additional DNA sequences in this sample encode the identical CDR3. The V call is TRBV9, the J call TRBJ1-5; D call uncertain. The CDR3 has 13 residues. Germline values: CDR1 SGDLS, CDR2 YYNGEE. The germline V and J ends were trimmed by 0 bases and 2 bases, with 3 bases remaining between them. CDR3 loop: CASSVDGNQPQHF. CDR3 DNA: TGTGCCAGCAGCGTAGACGGCAATCAGCCCCAGCATTTT.

The V call is TRBV4-2, the J call TRBJ1-5; no firm D call. With 0 bases removed from V and 7 bases from J, the gap between germline ends came to 10 bases. This CDR3 is 14 amino acids long. In germline, CDR1 is LGHNA, CDR2 YNFKEQ. CDR3 loop: CASSQEGSGQPQHF. CDR3 sequence (DNA): TGTGCCAGCAGCCAAGAAGGGAGCGGACAGCCCCAGCATTTT.

The rearrangement links TRBV18 to TRBJ2-3; D is possibly TRBD1 (5 bases). The CDR3 is made up of 14 amino acids. The ends were cut back, 2 bases at V and 0 bases at J, with 6 bases in the middle. CDR1 is KGHSH and CDR2 is LQKENI in the germline V gene. CDR3 bases: TGTGCCAGCTCACCAGCAGGGAGCACAGATACGCAGTATTTT. It encodes CASSPAGSTDTQYF.

The chain combines TRBV19 with TRBJ2-7; no clear D gene. The V and J ends lost 3 bases and 2 bases respectively, with 5 bases between them. This CDR3 region has 12 residues. The germline gives CDR1 LNHDA, CDR2 SQIVND (reference sequence). The CDR3 DNA is TGTGCCAGTAGTATGGGTCCCTACGAGCAGTACTTC. It encodes CASSMGPYEQYF. The full variable domain, completed using reference TRBV19 and TRBJ2-7, is DGGITQSPKYLFRKEGQNVTLSCEQNLNHDAMYWYRQDPGQGLRLIYYSQIVNDFQKGDIAEGYSVSREKKESFPLTVTSAQKNPTAFYLCASSMGPYEQYFGPGTRLTVT.